Presented here are 12 T cell receptor beta chains from one specimen sequenced in a study of blood T cell repertoires in COVID-19. The repertoire was sequenced with immunoSEQ multiplex PCR; TCRdb's copy has only in-frame clones and lacks some. Here the sample spans over 200,000 clones, approximately 90% being singletons. Sequences were obtained from peripheral blood. The receptors derive from a woman aged 18-29 years who had recovered from COVID-19.

The chain employs TRBV5-8 and TRBJ2-5, with D perhaps matching TRBD1 (6 bases). The CDR3 is 14 amino acids. Germline V gene sequence: CDR1 SGHTS, CDR2 YDEGEE. V dropped 5 bases and J dropped 0 bases, with 11 bases sitting between them. CDR3 sequence (DNA): TGTGCCAGCAGATGGGGGCCGCACCAAGAGACCCAGTACTTC. Its translation: CASRWGPHQETQYF.

The chain employs TRBV27 and TRBJ2-2; possibly TRBD2 for D (5 bases). The CDR3 has 17 residues. With 0 bases removed from V and 7 bases from J, the gap between germline ends came to 18 bases. Germline V gene data show CDR1 as MNHEY and CDR2 as SMNVEV (reference sequence). The CDR3 sequence is CASSLSRGIADIGELFF. As DNA, the CDR3 is TGTGCCAGCAGTTTATCGAGAGGGATTGCTGACATCGGGGAGCTGTTTTTT.

The rearrangement links TRBV6-8 to TRBJ1-2; 10 positions match TRBD1. Germline CDR1 reads MNHGY; CDR2 reads SAAAGT. With 6 bases clipped from V and 1 base from J, the junction kept 2 bases outside the gene matches. The CDR3 extends over 14 amino acids. Here the CDR3 DNA reads TGTGCCAGCAGAGGGGACAGGGGTAACTATGGCTACACCTTC. Residues: CASRGDRGNYGYTF.

The chain carries TRBV5-6 and TRBJ1-2; 7 bases are a match to TRBD1. Germline V gene sequence: CDR1 SGHDT, CDR2 YYEEEE. V lost 4 bases to trimming and J lost 8 bases; unmatched junction nucleotides: 8. This CDR3 comprises 13 residues. In DNA, the CDR3 is TGTGCCAGCAGCCGAGACAGGGCCGGGGGCTACACCTTC. Its translation is CASSRDRAGGYTF.

In this sample, this clone turned up once. The CDR3 DNA follows: TGTGCCAGCGCCTGGACAGGGTCTTTGGGCTATGGCTACACCTTC. Translation gives CASAWTGSLGYGYTF. J is TRBJ1-2 and V is TRBV19; 8 bases align to TRBD1. V was pared by 9 bases and J by 4 bases, with 13 bases of the junction left unmatched. This CDR3 has 15 amino acids. Germline V gene sequence: CDR1 LNHDA, CDR2 SQIVND (reference sequence).

This clone was picked up a small number of times. The chain has TRBV11-3 and TRBJ2-3; D might be TRBD2 (6 bases). V was pared by 5 bases and J by 2 bases, with 11 bases between. The CDR3 contains 14 residues. The V gene's germline CDR1 is SGHNT and CDR2 YENEEA. CDR3 sequence: CASSPGLVTDTQYF. As DNA, the CDR3 is TGTGCCAGCAGCCCGGGACTCGTCACAGATACGCAGTATTTT.

The chain employs TRBV9 and TRBJ2-1, with TRBD2 matching 11 bases. Germline V gene lookup returns CDR1 SGDLS and CDR2 YYNGEE. V was clipped by 0 bases and J by 6 bases; unmatched bases: 5. The CDR3 has 16 amino acids. The CDR3 loop reads CASSVAVGLAANEQFF. The CDR3 bases are TGTGCCAGCAGCGTAGCAGTGGGACTAGCGGCCAATGAGCAGTTCTTC.

This clone was counted only a few times. The rearrangement joins TRBV15 to TRBJ1-4; D unclear. The germline gives CDR1 LNHNV, CDR2 YYDKDF (reference sequence). The CDR3 has 15 amino acids. V lost 0 bases, J lost 8 bases, and 13 bases lay in between. CDR3 region: CATSRDNGAGEKLFF. The DNA of the CDR3 is TGTGCCACCAGCAGAGATAACGGAGCGGGAGAAAAACTGTTTTTT.

The chain carries TRBV7-3 and TRBJ2-2; TRBD2 is a possible D gene (5 bases). Deletions cut 6 bases from V and 6 bases from J, with 8 bases between. Germline-derived CDR1 and CDR2 are SGHTA and FQGTGA. The CDR3 is 12 residues long. The CDR3 DNA reads as TGTGCCAGCAGGGACTTGGCCGGGGAGCTGTTTTTT. The encoded protein is CASRDLAGELFF.

The chain employs TRBV19 and TRBJ2-7; 8 bases align to TRBD2. CDR1 LNHDA and CDR2 SQIVND come from the germline V gene (reference sequence). V was clipped by 4 bases and J by 6 bases; unmatched bases: 11. This CDR3 contains 15 residues. The DNA for the CDR3 is TGTGCCAGTAGTAGGAGCGGGAGCATGGTGAGCGAGCAGTACTTC. This encodes CASSRSGSMVSEQYF.

This clone was observed a few times. The chain couples TRBV12-3 or TRBV12-4 to TRBJ2-1, with D possibly being TRBD1 (6 bases). Trimming took 5 bases from V and 7 from J, leaving 12 bases between them. The CDR3 runs to 13 residues. In DNA form, the CDR3 reads TGTGCCAGCAGTCTAGACAGGAGAAATGAGCAGTTCTTC. It encodes CASSLDRRNEQFF.

This chain connects TRBV5-1 to TRBJ2-5, with a tentative D call TRBD2 (6 bases). This CDR3 contains 13 residues. From germline, CDR1 is SGHRS and CDR2 YFSETQ. The V end lost 2 bases, the J end lost 4 bases, and 9 bases lay between the germline ends. The CDR3 spells CASSFGGGETQYF. CDR3 bases: TGCGCCAGCAGCTTCGGGGGAGGAGAGACCCAGTACTTC.